The T cell receptor beta chain described here comes from a study of human T cells and chemical hapten exposure (dated by TCRdb to the early 2020s). Study-wide context: For sensitization, 2% DPC in acetone was applied to a roughly 2 cm by roughly 2 cm area of upper inner arm skin. Blood samples were taken from patients before sensitization (week 0) and then at 2, 6 and about 24 weeks after DPC sensitization. For TCR sequencing, blood came from some 31 alopecia patients at anywhere from one to four time points (pre-sensitization, 2, 6 and 24 weeks). The study tracked peripheral blood TCR repertoire changes in vivo during primary and secondary sensitization to the hapten diphenylcyclopropenone (DPC) in alopecia patients. Patch testing was done on the upper back using Finn chambers containing 0.01% DPC, and results were scored after 6 days according to International Contact Dermatitis Research Group standards. Throughout the study period of 20 to 25 weeks, patients also received therapeutic DPC doses to the scalp every week. The mostly female patient cohort included alopecia areata with under or over 50% scalp involvement, alopecia totalis and alopecia universalis. Libraries were pooled for sequencing, and variation in per-sample TCR yields was attributed mainly to small differences in library volumes within the pool.

Trimming at the junction amounts to 0 bases on V and 3 bases on J, and the germline ends lie 12 bases apart. The germline V gene (reference sequence) sets CDR1 to SGHKS and CDR2 to YYEKEE. From the cysteine up to the phenylalanine, the CDR3 has a length of 15 residues. Only the CDR3 DNA stays, 45 bases, in frame from base 1. The full study reports these points: No change with DPC sensitization was found in the number of TCRs above 1 in 1000 frequency, and no evidence of global repertoire structure alterations was found. All patients had alopecia, a presumed autoimmune disease, so their immune response might differ from that of healthy individuals. Compared with pre-sensitization or healthy control sets, expanded TCRs formed significantly more large CDR3 similarity clusters, which is consistent with antigen-driven responses. Patch test score correlated positively with the number of PT1 expanded TCRs, reaching significance at thresholds 8, 16 and 32 but not at 4. Repeated subsampling changed both the strength of the expansion versus patch-test correlation and the threshold at which the correlation became significant.

The time point label for this specimen denotes: pre-sensitization, week 0. The treatment or condition label, read with the paper, signifies: therapeutic diphenylcyclopropenone sensitization with weekly scalp DPC. At each patch-test visit, blood was drawn before the patch test was applied. To be eligible, patients had to be aged 18 to 70, diagnosed with alopecia and judged suitable for DPC therapy, while pregnant patients were excluded. Unfractionated whole blood was collected in Tempus Blood RNA tubes, and total RNA was extracted from that blood. This clonotype was counted between two and nine times. Its antigen has not been determined. The sample holds no much larger clone one base away, and base qualities are not on file. The library was produced with RACE. TCRdb shows the sequencer as NextSeq 500. Library preparation attached unique molecular identifiers to individual cDNA molecules for quantitative, reproducible TCR counting. For every blood RNA sample, sequencing covered both the TCR alpha and TCR beta chains. Per the original workflow: A median of approximately 100,000 TCRs per sample was observed, with a range of 23,224 to 690,600. V, J and CDR3 annotation of the TCR reads was performed with the Decombinator software suite. For PS versus PT1 abundance plots, all samples were subsampled to the same number of TCRs (28,000). Expanded TCRs were defined as absent before sensitization and observed at least eight times at the 2-week time point. Clones were called with MiXCR by TCRdb after fastp trimmed the public reads at Q25, and only in-frame beta chains were retained. When rows share a CDR3 protein, they turn into one entry using the most common DNA and genes. The V and J calls reflect TCRdb's pipeline rather than the authors' work. Across this sample there are about 350,000 distinct CDR3 sequences, with about 5% seen only once. The ten most abundant clones make up about 8.2% of the sample.

The sequences come from whole blood, collected in connection with sensitization to the hapten diphenylcyclopropenone (DPC). The TCR originated in a woman younger than 35 with alopecia areata. Some clones in this sample may be carry-over from other donors' samples. In this chain, TRBV5-5 is recombined with TRBJ1-2, with TRBD1 tentatively as D gene (5 bases match). The nucleotide sequence is given as TGTGCCAGCAGCTTGGTTCCAGGGCGAGACTATGGCTACACCTTC. It encodes CASSLVPGRDYGYTF.